This T cell receptor (beta chain) originates from a study of patients and donors after allogeneic stem cell transplantation. V was cut by 10 bases and J by 2 bases, with 19 bases left in between. The CDR3 is made up of 14 amino acids. CDR1 is SGHRS and CDR2 is YFSETQ in the germline V gene. From the RT-PCR reads, TCRdb called clonotypes with MiXCR, one entry per CDR3 protein. The sample has approximately 150,000 distinct CDR3 sequences, around 28% seen once. The source of this sequence is a human donor who was either an allogeneic HSCT recipient or a stem cell or donor lymphocyte infusion donor (not recorded which). It is not recorded whose cells these are; they may come from a transplant donor. The sequencing sample was made of blood, either unsorted or a sorted T cell fraction (not recorded which). The chain employs TRBV5-1 and TRBJ2-7; D is perhaps TRBD2 (6 bases). As DNA, the CDR3 is TGCGCCGTCACCGGGACTGTAGCCCCCTACGAGCAGTACTTC. Protein product: CAVTGTVAPYEQYF.